This TCR beta chain was documented in a study of radiation and T cells in renal cell carcinoma. Some clones are missing from TCRdb's copy, which holds only in-frame ones; the method was immunoSEQ multiplex PCR. The sample has about 64,000 clones, about 80% seen once. The CDR3 loop spans 15 amino acids. Germline CDR1 is MGHRA and CDR2 is YSYEKL. The V gene lost 4 bases and the J gene lost 4 bases, with 16 bases spanning the gap. Time point meaning: blood 4 weeks post-SBRT, at nephrectomy. The treatment denotes: 15 Gy SBRT to primary tumor, nephrectomy 4 weeks later. After SBRT, blood was collected at 2 and 4 weeks, plus baseline. Overall study results and limits: From baseline, blood top tumor clonotypes peaked at 2 weeks post-radiation.

With respect to this clone: Its specificity is unknown.

The starting material was blood, obtained from a patient whose treatment included radiotherapy and nephrectomy. The chain joins TRBV4-1 to TRBJ1-2; tentatively, D is TRBD1 (5 bases). The source of this sequence is a man in his 60s with renal cell carcinoma. The CDR3 loop reads CASSREPGTAYGYTF. Here the CDR3 DNA reads TGCGCCAGCAGCCGAGAGCCCGGGACGGCCTATGGCTACACCTTC.